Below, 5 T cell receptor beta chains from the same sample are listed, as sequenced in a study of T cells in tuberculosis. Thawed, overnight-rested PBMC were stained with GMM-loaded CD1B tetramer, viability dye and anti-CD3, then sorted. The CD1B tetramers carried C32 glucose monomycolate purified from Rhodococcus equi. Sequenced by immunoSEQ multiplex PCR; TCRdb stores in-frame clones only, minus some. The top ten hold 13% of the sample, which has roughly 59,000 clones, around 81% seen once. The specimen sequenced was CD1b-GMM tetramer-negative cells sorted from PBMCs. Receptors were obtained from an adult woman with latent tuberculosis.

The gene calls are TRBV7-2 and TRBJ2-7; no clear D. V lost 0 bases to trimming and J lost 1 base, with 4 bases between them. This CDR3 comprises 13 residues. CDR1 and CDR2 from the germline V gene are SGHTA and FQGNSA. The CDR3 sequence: CASSLARSYEQYF. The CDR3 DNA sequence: TGTGCCAGCAGCTTAGCTCGGTCCTACGAGCAGTACTTC.

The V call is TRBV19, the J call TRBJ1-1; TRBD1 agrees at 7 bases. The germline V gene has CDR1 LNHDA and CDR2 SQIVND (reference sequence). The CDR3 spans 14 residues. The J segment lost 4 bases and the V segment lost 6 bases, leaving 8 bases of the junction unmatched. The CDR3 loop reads CASSTAGGSTEAFF. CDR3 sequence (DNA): TGTGCCAGTAGCACGGCAGGGGGAAGCACTGAAGCTTTCTTT.

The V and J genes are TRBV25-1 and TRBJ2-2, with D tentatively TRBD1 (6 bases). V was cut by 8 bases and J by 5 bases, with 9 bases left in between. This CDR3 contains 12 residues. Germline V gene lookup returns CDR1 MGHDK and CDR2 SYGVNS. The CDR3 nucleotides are TGTGCCAGCGGGCAGGGGACCGGGGAGCTGTTTTTT. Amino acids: CASGQGTGELFF.

The CDR3 DNA follows: TGTGCCAGTCAGACTAGCGGGGGGGCCGACAAGACCCAGTACTTC. This sequence encodes CASQTSGGADKTQYF. V gene TRBV6-1 combines with J gene TRBJ2-5; TRBD2 aligns across 14 bases. Germline loops: CDR1 MNHNS, CDR2 SASEGT. The V gene end was trimmed by 9 bases and the J gene end by 6 bases; junction bases not matched to a gene: 9. This CDR3 has 15 residues.

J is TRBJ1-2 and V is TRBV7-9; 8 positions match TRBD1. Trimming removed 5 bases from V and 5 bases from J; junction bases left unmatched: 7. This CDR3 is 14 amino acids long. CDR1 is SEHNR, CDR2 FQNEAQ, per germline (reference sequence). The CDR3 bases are TGTGCCAGCAGCGTCCAAACAGGGGGATATGGCTACACCTTC. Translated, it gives CASSVQTGGYGYTF.